Shown below are 9 T cell receptor beta chains from a single sample sequenced in a study of T cell changes during pregnancy in multiple sclerosis. The protocol was immunoSEQ multiplex PCR, while the TCRdb copy is restricted to in-frame clones and leaves out a portion. The profile shows tens of thousands of clones, around 92% of them singletons. The sample consisted of peripheral blood, taken in the third trimester of pregnancy. The receptors here all came from a female donor in good health, enrolled as a control in a pregnancy study.

This rearrangement joins TRBV19 to TRBJ2-7; D perhaps matches TRBD1 (6 bases). Between the trimmed V and J ends, which lost 4 bases and 1 base, there was a span of 17 bases. This CDR3 region has 16 residues. Per the germline V gene, CDR1 is LNHDA and CDR2 is SQIVND (reference sequence). The CDR3 DNA is TGTGCCAGTAGTACTAGACAGGCCCGCGCTTCCTACGAGCAGTACTTC. Its protein is CASSTRQARASYEQYF. The whole variable domain, filled in from reference TRBV19 and TRBJ2-7, reads DGGITQSPKYLFRKEGQNVTLSCEQNLNHDAMYWYRQDPGQGLRLIYYSQIVNDFQKGDIAEGYSVSREKKESFPLTVTSAQKNPTAFYLCASSTRQARASYEQYFGPGTRLTVT.

The chain joins TRBV14 to TRBJ2-1; 7 bases map to TRBD2. Trimming removed 3 bases from V and 8 bases from J; junction bases left unmatched: 7. The CDR3 runs to 14 residues. CDR1 is SGHDN and CDR2 is FVKESK in the germline V gene. CDR3 DNA: TGTGCCAGCAGCCATCGACTAGCAACCTATGAGCAGTTCTTC. This gives the protein CASSHRLATYEQFF.

The chain employs TRBV5-4 and TRBJ2-6, with TRBD1 identical over 7 bases. The CDR3 totals 16 residues. V shed 2 bases, J shed 4 bases, and the junction held 6 bases outside the gene matches. Germline V gives CDR1 SGHNT, CDR2 YYREEE (reference sequence). DNA for the CDR3: TGTGCCAGCAGCTTTCCCAGGGGGACCGGGGCCAACGTCCTGACTTTC. Residues: CASSFPRGTGANVLTF.

V is TRBV28 and J is TRBJ1-4, with 9 bases aligning to TRBD1. This CDR3 has 15 amino acids. Unmatched junction bases numbered 8, after V lost 4 bases and J lost 8 bases. Germline values: CDR1 MDHEN, CDR2 SYDVKM. The CDR3 is CASSSAGTGREKLFF. DNA of the CDR3: TGTGCCAGCAGTTCGGCCGGGACAGGGAGAGAAAAACTGTTTTTT. Variable domain in full (rest from reference TRBV28 and TRBJ1-4): DVKVTQSSRYLVKRTGEKVFLECVQDMDHENMFWYRQDPGLGLRLIYFSYDVKMKEKGDIPEGYSVSREKKERFSLILESASTNQTSMYLCASSSAGTGREKLFFGSGTQLSVL.

CDR3 protein: CASRNTGAGDTQYF. CDR3 DNA sequence: TGTGCCAGCCGAAACACAGGGGCGGGAGATACGCAGTATTTT. The chain has TRBV11-2 and TRBJ2-3, with 7 bases lining up with TRBD1. Germline V gene lookup returns CDR1 SGHAT and CDR2 FQNNGV. Trimming cost V 8 bases and J 5 bases; bases outside gene matches: 10. The CDR3 loop spans 14 amino acids. The full variable domain, in which reference TRBV11-2 and TRBJ2-3 provide the parts outside the CDR3, is EAGVAQSPRYKIIEKRQSVAFWCNPISGHATLYWYQQILGQGPKLLIQFQNNGVVDDSQLPKDRFSAERLKGVDSTLKIQPAKLEDSAVYLCASRNTGAGDTQYFGPGTRLTVL.

The V gene is TRBV21-1, the J gene TRBJ2-7; TRBD2 was called by the table and not checked on the DNA. TRBV21-1 is noted as a pseudogene. This CDR3 region has 16 residues. The CDR3, as DNA: TGTGCCAGCAGCAAAGCTTCAGCGGGTACTACCTACGAGCAGTACTTC. Translating it yields CASSKASAGTTYEQYF.

This chain connects TRBV29-1 to TRBJ1-4, with TRBD1 identical over 11 bases. This CDR3 has 14 residues. From germline, CDR1 is SQVTM and CDR2 ANQGSEA. V lost 1 base to trimming and J lost 6 bases; unmatched junction nucleotides: 1. CDR3 in amino acids: CSVEGDRGYEKLFF. Here the CDR3 DNA reads TGCAGCGTTGAAGGGGACAGGGGGTATGAAAAACTGTTTTTT.

V gene TRBV2 combines with J gene TRBJ1-2; TRBD1 agrees at 11 bases. V gave up 0 bases and J gave up 7 bases; unmatched junction bases: 4. CDR3 size: 15 residues. In germline, CDR1 is SNHLY, CDR2 FYNNEI. CDR3 residues: CASSEARTGGFGYTF. DNA of the CDR3: TGTGCCAGCAGTGAAGCGCGGACAGGGGGCTTTGGCTACACCTTC.

The J gene is TRBJ2-5, the V gene TRBV4-2; D not resolved. CDR3 length equals 13 residues. CDR1 is LGHNA, CDR2 YNFKEQ, per germline. V was shortened by 4 bases and J by 1 base, with 7 bases between the two germline ends. The CDR3 protein is CASSRYSQETQYF. Written as DNA, the CDR3 is TGTGCCAGCAGCCGATACAGCCAAGAGACCCAGTACTTC.